One sample yielded the 14 T cell receptor beta chains listed below, sequenced in a study of blood T cells in healthy people across ages. Together with a sample-barcoded 5' primer, a J-beta primer mix was included in a second PCR lasting about 7 to 11 cycles. Using its own MiXCR run on the 5' RACE reads, TCRdb lists one record per CDR3 protein. The sample lists about 1.6 million distinct CDR3 sequences, approximately 32% occurring once. Sequencing input: blood. These receptors came from a woman in her 30s in good health.

This clonotype was picked up a small number of times. The V and J genes are TRBV5-1 and TRBJ1-1, with unresolved D. Germline V lookup: CDR1 SGHRS, CDR2 YFSETQ. This CDR3 contains 15 residues. Trimming removed 0 bases at V and 6 bases at J, with 15 bases between. CDR3 sequence: CASSLGQFLTAEAFF. The CDR3 DNA reads TGCGCCAGCAGCTTGGGGCAGTTTTTAACCGCTGAAGCTTTCTTT.

V is TRBV10-3 and J is TRBJ2-5; 12 bases are a match to TRBD2. There are 16 residues in the CDR3. Germline CDR1 reads ENHRY; CDR2 reads SYGVKD. Trimming took 5 bases from V and 5 from J; bases not matched to a gene: 9. This CDR3 is CAISPLAGGRGETQYF. The CDR3 coding sequence is TGTGCCATCAGTCCACTAGCGGGAGGCCGGGGGGAGACCCAGTACTTC.

V and J are TRBV5-4 and TRBJ2-7, with D perhaps TRBD1 (6 bases). The germline V gene encodes CDR1 SGHNT and CDR2 YYREEE (reference sequence). This CDR3 comprises 16 residues. Trimming shortened V by 4 bases and J by 0 bases, and 17 bases separated the two germline ends. In DNA, the CDR3 is TGTGCCAGCAGCCAACCGACAGGCCGAAGCTCCTACGAGCAGTACTTC. This gives the protein CASSQPTGRSSYEQYF.

The rearrangement joins TRBV27 to TRBJ2-1; D gene ambiguous. The germline gives CDR1 MNHEY, CDR2 SMNVEV (reference sequence). The CDR3 is 14 residues long. Trimming shortened V by 6 bases and J by 6 bases, and 15 bases separated the two germline ends. The CDR3 nucleotides read TGTGCCAGCAGCCCTGTTATTCGCCCCAATGAGCAGTTCTTC. Translated: CASSPVIRPNEQFF.

This clonotype was seen a few times. The chain recombines TRBV12-3 or TRBV12-4 with TRBJ2-7; 7 nucleotides line up with TRBD2. The CDR3 loop spans 16 amino acids. Trimming took 6 bases from V and 3 from J; bases not matched to a gene: 14. The CDR3 is CASRPIGREAVYEQYF. The DNA for the CDR3 is TGTGCCAGCAGGCCAATAGGACGGGAGGCCGTCTACGAGCAGTACTTC.

In this sample, this clonotype turned up once. V gene TRBV12-3 or TRBV12-4 combines with J gene TRBJ2-1; D ambiguous. The CDR3 covers 15 residues. V lost 1 base and J 10 bases, leaving 17 bases between the germline ends. The CDR3 is CASSLEPLESREQFF. CDR3 in DNA: TGTGCCAGCAGTTTAGAACCCCTCGAGTCCAGAGAGCAGTTCTTC.

V gene TRBV18 combines with J gene TRBJ2-7; a possible D gene is TRBD1 (5 bases). V lost 0 bases and J 5 bases, leaving 11 bases between the germline ends. This CDR3 contains 14 residues. Germline lookup yields CDR1 KGHSH and CDR2 LQKENI. This CDR3 is CASSPPQGKNEQYF. For the CDR3, the DNA is TGTGCCAGCTCACCACCCCAGGGAAAGAACGAGCAGTACTTC.

This clonotype came up a few times. The chain is built from TRBV11-2 and TRBJ2-7, with D perhaps matching TRBD2 (5 bases). V was shortened by 5 bases and J by 0 bases, with 14 bases between the two germline ends. Germline CDR1 reads SGHAT; CDR2 reads FQNNGV. The CDR3 runs to 15 residues. This CDR3 reads CASSPWRLSSYEQYF. The CDR3 DNA follows: TGTGCCAGCAGCCCTTGGAGGCTAAGCTCCTACGAGCAGTACTTC.

The table lists this clonotype with a few counts. The rearrangement uses TRBV9 and TRBJ1-2; TRBD1 is a possible D gene (5 bases). Germline V gene data show CDR1 as SGDLS and CDR2 as YYNGEE. V dropped 5 bases and J dropped 9 bases, with 11 bases sitting between them. The CDR3 loop spans 11 amino acids. The CDR3 sequence: CASRGGNRYTF. The DNA for the CDR3 is TGTGCCAGCAGGGGGGGGAACCGCTACACCTTC.

The chain has TRBV5-1 and TRBJ1-1; 8 nucleotides match TRBD1. Trimming cost V 3 bases and J 4 bases; bases outside gene matches: 5. The CDR3 has 14 amino acids. The germline CDR1 and CDR2 sequences are SGHRS and YFSETQ. CDR3 DNA: TGCGCCAGCAGCTGGACAGGGAGGAGCACTGAAGCTTTCTTT. Encoded protein: CASSWTGRSTEAFF.

The rearrangement links TRBV27 to TRBJ2-1; 11 bases line up with TRBD1. The CDR3 spans 15 residues. With 3 bases clipped from V and 7 bases from J, the junction kept 5 bases outside the gene matches. Germline V CDR1 and CDR2: MNHEY, SMNVEV (reference sequence). The CDR3 DNA reads TGTGCCAGCAGTTTCGGGACAGGGGGTATGAATGAGCAGTTCTTC. As protein: CASSFGTGGMNEQFF.

Note on this clonotype: At one end the junction does not follow the germline gene, possibly because of a read error. The chain combines TRBV7-9 with TRBJ2-5; 9 bases map to TRBD1. The germline CDR1 and CDR2 sequences are SEHNR and FQNEAQ (reference sequence). The CDR3 is 16 residues long. The CDR3 nucleotides read TGTGTCAGCAGCTTTATACCGGGACAGGGTGAAGAGACCCAGTACTTC. Residues: CVSSFIPGQGEETQYF.

The gene calls are TRBV27 and TRBJ2-7; TRBD1 agrees at 7 bases. V gave up 2 bases and J gave up 3 bases; unmatched junction bases: 7. Germline V gives CDR1 MNHEY, CDR2 SMNVEV (reference sequence). This CDR3 region has 15 residues. CDR3 DNA sequence: TGTGCCAGCAGTTTAACAGGGGCCCCCTTCTACGAGCAGTACTTC. Residues: CASSLTGAPFYEQYF.

This clonotype was found a few times. The V and J genes are TRBV6-1 and TRBJ2-1, with 13 bases identical to TRBD2. This CDR3 spans 19 amino acids. The junction had 12 bases not matched to a gene; V was cut back by 2 bases and J by 5 bases. Looked up from germline, CDR1 is MNHNS and CDR2 is SASEGT. The DNA of the CDR3 is TGTGCCAGCAGTGAAACTCGACTAGCGGGAGGCGACCCAAACAATGAGCAGTTCTTC. This sequence encodes CASSETRLAGGDPNNEQFF.